What follows are 3 T cell receptor beta chains derived from one specimen sequenced in a study of response to subunit inactivated influenza vaccine. TCRdb itself ran the RT-PCR reads through MiXCR, one entry per CDR3 protein. The table lists 500,000 to 600,000 distinct CDR3 sequences, roughly 12% of them singletons, with approximately 10% in the top ten. This sample comprised PBMCs from blood, obtained on the day of vaccination. The receptors come from a man in his fifties or sixties who received an inactivated influenza vaccine.

This chain connects TRBV29-1 to TRBJ2-3, with 14 bases identical to TRBD2. Germline V CDR1 and CDR2: SQVTM, ANQGSEA. V lost 4 bases to trimming and J lost 6 bases; unmatched junction nucleotides: 3. This CDR3 contains 14 residues. CDR3 sequence reads: CSVGGTSGSDTQYF. In DNA, the CDR3 is TGCAGCGTTGGAGGGACTAGCGGGAGTGATACGCAGTATTTT.

This clonotype showed up just a few times. The chain recombines TRBV4-2 with TRBJ2-1; 8 bases match TRBD1. In germline, CDR1 is LGHNA, CDR2 YNFKEQ. This CDR3 spans 16 amino acids. V trimming: 2 bases; J trimming: 9 bases; junction bases outside the gene matches: 12. The CDR3 sequence: CASSQLSGTGLIEQFF. CDR3 nucleotides: TGTGCCAGCAGCCAACTATCCGGGACAGGTTTAATTGAGCAGTTCTTC.

The V call is TRBV5-1, the J call TRBJ2-1, with TRBD1 identical over 12 bases. Germline V gives CDR1 SGHRS, CDR2 YFSETQ. This CDR3 is 18 amino acids long. V gave up 6 bases and J gave up 8 bases; unmatched junction bases: 18. CDR3 coding DNA: TGCGCCAGCAACCGGGGCCCTACCGGGACAGGGGGCGCCGATGAGCAGTTCTTC. This gives the protein CASNRGPTGTGGADEQFF.